The source of this T cell receptor beta chain is a study of T cells after yellow fever vaccination. Overall study: Preparing low-cell-number fractions relied on SMART-Seq v4 Ultra Low Input.

This clonotype came up a few times. Its target is not known. CDR3 length equals 13 residues. V gave up 4 bases and J gave up 0 bases; unmatched junction bases: 2. Germline lookup yields CDR1 DFQATT and CDR2 SNEGSKA (reference sequence). Template-switching 5'RACE yielded the TCR cDNA; a universal primer site and UMIs were added in the process. TCRdb re-called the 5' RACE reads through MiXCR, storing one row per CDR3 protein. The data contain a few hundred thousand distinct CDR3 sequences, about 6.9% of them singletons. Study-level points and caveats: Abundant clonotypes from the bulk population could contaminate FACS-sorted repertoires.

V and J are TRBV20-1 and TRBJ2-5; 7 nucleotides line up with TRBD1. The origin of this receptor is a man between 18 and 35 years old who received the YFV17D yellow fever vaccine. Source: PBMCs, taken roughly 46 days after the first yellow fever vaccination. The CDR3 sequence: CSATQGNQETQYF. The CDR3 nucleotides read TGCAGTGCTACACAGGGGAACCAAGAGACCCAGTACTTC.